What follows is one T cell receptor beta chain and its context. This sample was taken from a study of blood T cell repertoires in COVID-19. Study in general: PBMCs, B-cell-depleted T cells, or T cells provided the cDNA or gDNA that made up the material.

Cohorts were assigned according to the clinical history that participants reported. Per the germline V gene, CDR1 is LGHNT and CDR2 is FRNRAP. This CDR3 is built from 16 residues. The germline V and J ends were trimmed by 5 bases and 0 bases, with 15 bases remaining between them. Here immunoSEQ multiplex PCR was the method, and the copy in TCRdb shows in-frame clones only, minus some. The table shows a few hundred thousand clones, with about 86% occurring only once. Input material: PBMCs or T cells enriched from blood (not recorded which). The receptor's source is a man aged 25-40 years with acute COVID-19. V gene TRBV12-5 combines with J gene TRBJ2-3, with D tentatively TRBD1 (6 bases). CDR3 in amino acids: CASGSSGQKSTDTQYF. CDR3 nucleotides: TGTGCTAGTGGTAGCTCAGGACAGAAGAGCACAGATACGCAGTATTTT.